These T cell receptor beta chains were read from a single sample in a study of memory CD8 T cells in hepatitis C reinfection. Repertoires were generated with immunoSEQ multiplex PCR, while TCRdb's copy carries only in-frame clones and drops some. The data contain approximately 46,000 clones, roughly nine tenths of them singletons. Material for sequencing was naive CD8+ T cells sorted from blood. The receptors shown here come from a man younger than 30 with hepatitis C virus infection. CDR3s include the opening cysteine and the closing phenylalanine or tryptophan. Fields, in order: clone size, J gene, V gene, D gene, CDR3 DNA, CDR3 protein. D genes are given only for firm matches. Where a row states a size, it is once, few, many or the class of an expanded clone; other rows omit it.

once,TRBJ2-1,TRBV6-5,TRBD2,TGTGCCAGCAGGCAAGCGGGGAGCTCCTACAATGAGCAGTTCTTC,CASRQAGSSYNEQFF
-,TRBJ2-4,TRBV11-2,-,TGTGCCAGCAGCTCCTACACAGGGCGGGTGGACATTCAGTACTTC,CASSSYTGRVDIQYF
-,TRBJ2-7,TRBV28,-,TGTGCCAGCAGCCTTGGTGGGCCTGCCTACGAGCAGTACTTC,CASSLGGPAYEQYF
-,TRBJ1-6,TRBV9,-,TGTGCCAGCAGCACCCAGGGGAGCTCCTATAATTCACCCCTCCACTTT,CASSTQGSSYNSPLHF
-,TRBJ2-1,TRBV7-9,-,TGTGCCAGCAACGAGTCCCCAGGGTGGAACTACAATGAGCAGTTCTTC,CASNESPGWNYNEQFF
-,TRBJ2-1,TRBV7-2,TRBD2,TGTGCCAGCAGCTTAGCGCGGGGGGCTACAATCAATGAGCAGTTCTTC,CASSLARGATINEQFF
-,TRBJ1-2,TRBV10-3,TRBD1,TGTGCCATCAGTGATTCTTCCGGGACAGACTATGGCTACACCTTC,CAISDSSGTDYGYTF
-,TRBJ2-5,TRBV7-9,TRBD2,TGTGCCAGCAGCTTAGTCGGGGGGGGAGAGACCCAGTACTTC,CASSLVGGGETQYF
-,TRBJ2-2,TRBV21-1,-,TGTGCCAGCAGCAATCTGAACACCGGGGAGCTGTTTTTT,CASSNLNTGELFF
-,TRBJ2-5,TRBV7-9,-,TGTGCCAGCAGCTCGACCGACAGACCCCAAGAGACCCAGTACTTC,CASSSTDRPQETQYF
-,TRBJ1-1,TRBV5-4,-,TGTGCCAGCAGCGACGATTGGGGGCCACCTAGGGTCACTGAAGCTTTCTTT,CASSDDWGPPRVTEAFF
-,TRBJ2-7,TRBV5-1,-,TGCGCCAGCAGCTTGGAATGGGGGCCCCACGAGCAGTACTTC,CASSLEWGPHEQYF
-,TRBJ1-1,TRBV25-1,-,TGTGCCAGCAGTCCCGACATGACTGAAGCTTTCTTT,CASSPDMTEAFF
-,TRBJ1-1,TRBV6-5,-,TGTGCCAGCTTCCCCCAGGTCATGAGCACTGAAGCTTTCTTT,CASFPQVMSTEAFF
-,TRBJ2-3,TRBV19,TRBD2,TGTGCCAGTAGTTTTGAAGACCGGACTAGCGGGACCGACACAGATACGCAGTATTTT,CASSFEDRTSGTDTDTQYF
-,TRBJ1-1,TRBV7-9,TRBD1,TGTGCCAGCAGCAAGGGACAGGAAAACACTGAAGCTTTCTTT,CASSKGQENTEAFF
-,TRBJ2-1,TRBV6-6,-,TGTGCCAGCAGTGGGGGACTGGGCTACAATGAGCAGTTCTTC,CASSGGLGYNEQFF
-,TRBJ2-3,TRBV5-4,TRBD2,TGTGCCAGCAGCTTGGGGACTAGCGGAGGAGATACGCAGTATTTT,CASSLGTSGGDTQYF
-,TRBJ2-5,TRBV27,-,TGTGCCTCCGCCGGGGTCATGGGATTAGAGACCCAGTACTTC,CASAGVMGLETQYF
-,TRBJ1-1,TRBV6-5,-,TGTGCCAGCAGGCCGGGGGGCAACACTGAAGCTTTCTTT,CASRPGGNTEAFF
-,TRBJ2-1,TRBV7-9,TRBD2,TGTGCCAGCAGTCCTCGGACTAGCGGGAACTACAATGAGCAGTTCTTC,CASSPRTSGNYNEQFF
-,TRBJ2-1,TRBV12-5,-,TGTGCTAGTGGTTTGGGGACAGTAAACAGCAATGAGCAGTTCTTC,CASGLGTVNSNEQFF
-,TRBJ2-2,TRBV2,-,TGTGCCAGCAAAAGGGGAATGACGTCGAACACCGGGGAGCTGTTTTTT,CASKRGMTSNTGELFF
-,TRBJ2-5,TRBV4-1,TRBD2,TGCGCCAGCAGCCAAGGGCGGGAGGTCCAAGAGACCCAGTACTTC,CASSQGREVQETQYF
few,TRBJ2-7,TRBV5-6,TRBD2,TGTGCCAGCAGCTGGGGTGCGGGAGTGTACGAGCAGTACTTC,CASSWGAGVYEQYF
-,TRBJ2-1,TRBV5-1,TRBD2,TGCGCCAGCAGCCCGCTGAGCGCGAGCGGGGGGTCCTACAATGAGCAGTTCTTC,CASSPLSASGGSYNEQFF
-,TRBJ2-1,TRBV19,-,TGTGCCAGTAGTATAGGGCGGTTCTATGAGCAGTTCTTC,CASSIGRFYEQFF
-,TRBJ2-5,TRBV4-3,-,TGCGCCAGCAGCCGCGGGGTGGGCAGCCAAGAGACCCAGTACTTC,CASSRGVGSQETQYF
-,TRBJ2-3,TRBV27,TRBD2,TGTGCCAGCAGCTGGGGGAGCGGGGGCACAGATACGCAGTATTTT,CASSWGSGGTDTQYF
-,TRBJ2-5,TRBV5-4,TRBD2,TGTGCCAGCAGCTTGGGCCTAGCGGATTACCAAGAGACCCAGTACTTC,CASSLGLADYQETQYF
-,TRBJ2-3,TRBV7-2,TRBD1,TGTGCCAGCAGCCCGGGGACAGACAGCACAGATACGCAGTATTTT,CASSPGTDSTDTQYF
-,TRBJ2-7,TRBV29-1,-,TGCAGCGTTATTAGCGGCGAGCAGTACTTC,CSVISGEQYF
-,TRBJ1-5,TRBV6-5,-,TGTGCCAGCAGTTACTGCCCAACAGAGAATCAGCCCCAGCATTTT,CASSYCPTENQPQHF
once,TRBJ2-1,TRBV7-9,-,TGTGCCAGCAGCTTAGGGCCACCGGAGCAGTTCTTC,CASSLGPPEQFF
-,TRBJ2-7,TRBV9,TRBD1,TGTGCCAGCAGCCCCCCGGCAGGGGGTTTCAACGAGCAGTACTTC,CASSPPAGGFNEQYF
-,TRBJ2-3,TRBV7-6,TRBD2,TGTGCCAGCAGCTTAGGAGCCCCTCGACCGGGACTAGCGACAGATACGCAGTATTTT,CASSLGAPRPGLATDTQYF
once,TRBJ1-1,TRBV9,-,TGTGCCAGCAGCTTGGGGCGGAGGAACACTGAAGCTTTCTTT,CASSLGRRNTEAFF
-,TRBJ2-1,TRBV11-3,-,TGTGCCAGCAGCCCCGGGGGATACGCGGGAAATGAGCAGTTCTTC,CASSPGGYAGNEQFF
-,TRBJ2-7,TRBV19,TRBD2,TGTGCCAGTAGTATAGCCACCGGGGCGGGAGTGGTTGCGCAGTACTTC,CASSIATGAGVVAQYF
-,TRBJ2-4,TRBV19,-,TGTGCCAGTAGTATCCCCGAGGGAGTAGCCAAAAACATTCAGTACTTC,CASSIPEGVAKNIQYF
-,TRBJ2-1,TRBV10-2,TRBD2,TGCGCCAGCAGAGAGGGGCGGGAGGGCTTGTATGAGCAGTTCTTC,CASREGREGLYEQFF
-,TRBJ2-7,TRBV6-6,-,TGTGCCAGCGCTGTGGGGCCAGGCACGGAGCAGTACTTC,CASAVGPGTEQYF
-,TRBJ2-3,TRBV9,-,TGTGCCAGCAGCCTTGGGGCCGGAGAAGATACGCAGTATTTT,CASSLGAGEDTQYF
few,TRBJ2-1,TRBV7-9,-,TGTGCCAGCAGCTTAGCGGGCAGATACAATGAGCAGTTCTTC,CASSLAGRYNEQFF
-,TRBJ2-1,TRBV2,-,TGTGCCAGCAGTCAGACCTACAATGAGCAGTTCTTC,CASSQTYNEQFF
-,TRBJ2-2,TRBV14,TRBD1,TGTGCCAGCAGCCCTGGGACAGGGGATTTCGGCGGGGAGCTGTTTTTT,CASSPGTGDFGGELFF